This TCR beta chain was captured in a study of CD8 T cells in ankylosing spondylitis. Study-level points and caveats: Within ankylosing spondylitis blood, a TCR beta motif made up of eight or nine highly homologous variants appeared to be characteristic. Those disease-linked clones were CD8+; they were also relatively rare in peripheral blood.

This CDR3 comprises 15 residues. V lost 4 bases, J lost 3 bases, and 13 bases lay in between. Germline CDR1 reads MNHNS; CDR2 reads SASEGT. One entry per CDR3 protein results from TCRdb running MiXCR on the 5' RACE reads. The table lists about 160,000 distinct CDR3 sequences, approximately 9.9% of them singletons. Regarding this clonotype: Its antigen is undetermined.

The rearrangement links TRBV6-1 to TRBJ2-1, with D possibly TRBD1 on 7 matching bases. The sequence came from a female donor with ankylosing spondylitis or in good health (not recorded which). The sequenced sample was blood, either unsorted or a sorted T cell fraction (not recorded which). This chain's CDR3 is CASSAGGSGYNEQFF. CDR3 bases: TGTGCCAGCAGTGCAGGGGGTAGCGGCTACAATGAGCAGTTCTTC.